This passage covers 14 T cell receptor beta chains from one sample sequenced in a study of cytomegalovirus exposure and HLA in healthy donors. The primer mix had 60 Vbeta and 13 Jbeta primers. Clones were sequenced by immunoSEQ multiplex PCR, and TCRdb holds only the in-frame ones, with some missing. The repertoire holds under 250,000 clones, with roughly three quarters as singletons. Material: PBMCs. The receptors shown here come from a man in his fifties in good health and CMV-seronegative.

The J gene is TRBJ2-1, the V gene TRBV11-1, with D unclear. V was cut by 0 bases and J by 2 bases, with 11 bases left in between. Germline lookup yields CDR1 SGHAT and CDR2 FQDESV (reference sequence). The CDR3 runs 16 residues. CDR3 sequence: CASSLAFRQAYNEQFF. In nucleotides, the CDR3 is TGTGCCAGCAGCTTAGCTTTTAGGCAGGCCTACAATGAGCAGTTCTTC.

To note about this clone: The sample contains more than one DNA sequence encoding this CDR3. The chain uses TRBV7-9 and TRBJ1-5; D possibly corresponds to TRBD1 (5 bases). Germline V lookup: CDR1 SEHNR, CDR2 FQNEAQ (reference sequence). V lost 6 bases and J lost 0, with 9 bases in between. This CDR3 spans 14 amino acids. CDR3 nucleotide sequence: TGTGCCAGCAGTCGCGACAGTAGCAATCAGCCCCAGCATTTT. It is translated as CASSRDSSNQPQHF.

The chain couples TRBV11-2 to TRBJ2-7, with a tentative D call TRBD1 (7 bases). CDR1 and CDR2 from the germline V gene are SGHAT and FQNNGV. Between the trimmed V and J ends, which lost 5 bases and 3 bases, there was a span of 17 bases. This CDR3 has 15 amino acids. CDR3 region: CASSPLRDRVYEQYF. In nucleotides, the CDR3 is TGTGCCAGCAGCCCGTTGCGGGACAGAGTCTACGAGCAGTACTTC.

This clone came up a few times. The V gene is TRBV6-5, the J gene TRBJ1-2; D unresolved. V dropped 5 bases and J dropped 8 bases, with 18 bases sitting between them. The CDR3 sequence is 14 residues long. CDR1 MNHEY and CDR2 SVGAGI come from the germline V gene. The CDR3 DNA reads TGTGCCAGCAGTGATCTCCACGAGGCTAGGGGCTACACCTTC. Its translation: CASSDLHEARGYTF.

The chain carries TRBV5-1 and TRBJ2-5; 7 bases are shared with TRBD1. Germline loops: CDR1 SGHRS, CDR2 YFSETQ. Unmatched junction bases numbered 3, after V lost 2 bases and J lost 2 bases. This CDR3 has 14 residues. CDR3: CASSFPGQQETQYF. The CDR3, as DNA: TGCGCCAGCAGCTTTCCGGGACAGCAAGAGACCCAGTACTTC.

This chain links TRBV30 with TRBJ2-2; the D gene is possibly TRBD1 (5 bases). V dropped 4 bases and J dropped 0 bases, with 12 bases sitting between them. Germline V gives CDR1 GTSNPN, CDR2 SVGIG (reference sequence). This CDR3 spans 15 amino acids. CDR3 amino acids: CAWKQVLANTGELFF. CDR3 nucleotide sequence: TGTGCCTGGAAACAGGTTCTCGCGAACACCGGGGAGCTGTTTTTT.

The chain links TRBV5-4 to TRBJ2-1; TRBD2 matches at 9 bases. Germline CDR1 reads SGHNT; CDR2 reads YYREEE (reference sequence). The CDR3 is 15 amino acids. V lost 0 bases to trimming and J lost 7 bases; unmatched junction nucleotides: 5. The CDR3 region is CASSLVWREGNEQFF. The DNA of the CDR3 is TGTGCCAGCAGCTTGGTTTGGCGGGAGGGTAATGAGCAGTTCTTC.

V is TRBV6-5 and J is TRBJ1-3; a possible D gene is TRBD1 (5 bases). This CDR3 has 15 residues. The V gene's germline CDR1 is MNHEY and CDR2 SVGAGI. Between the trimmed V and J ends, which lost 2 bases and 0 bases, there was a span of 8 bases. CDR3 protein: CASSYTDSSGNTIYF. CDR3 bases: TGTGCCAGCAGTTACACCGACAGCTCTGGAAACACCATATATTTT.

J is TRBJ1-4 and V is TRBV28; no clear D. Trimming cost V 4 bases and J 2 bases, with 5 bases left between them. The CDR3 is made up of 13 amino acids. Germline CDR1 and CDR2: MDHEN and SYDVKM. CDR3 region: CASSSATNEKLFF. The CDR3 coding sequence is TGTGCCAGCAGTTCCGCGACTAATGAAAAACTGTTTTTT.

Concerning this clone itself: The sample has other DNA sequences that encode this CDR3 too. This rearrangement joins TRBV30 to TRBJ2-5, with TRBD2 identical over 14 bases. After removal of 1 base from V and 4 bases from J, the junction contained 11 bases not matched to a gene. Per germline, CDR1 GTSNPN and CDR2 SVGIG (reference sequence). CDR3 length: 18 residues. This CDR3 is CAWSGGTSGSVGLETQYF. The CDR3 DNA follows: TGTGCCTGGAGTGGGGGGACTAGCGGGAGTGTGGGTTTAGAGACCCAGTACTTC.

The chain has TRBV11-2 and TRBJ2-3; 8 positions agree with TRBD1. CDR3 size: 16 residues. Germline V lookup: CDR1 SGHAT, CDR2 FQNNGV. J gave up 0 bases and V 4 bases, and 6 bases lay outside the gene matches. CDR3 residues: CASSSRTGPSTDTQYF. The CDR3 nucleotides read TGTGCCAGCAGCTCCCGGACAGGGCCTAGCACAGATACGCAGTATTTT.

The chain joins TRBV19 to TRBJ2-7; 7 bases align to TRBD2. There are 16 residues in the CDR3. Germline V gene sequence: CDR1 LNHDA, CDR2 SQIVND (reference sequence). V gave up 1 base and J gave up 7 bases; unmatched junction bases: 13. The CDR3 sequence is CASSIATGTISREQYF. The CDR3 DNA reads TGTGCCAGTAGTATAGCCACCGGGACTATCTCACGGGAGCAGTACTTC. The entire variable domain, with the rest obtained from reference TRBV19 and TRBJ2-7, is as follows: DGGITQSPKYLFRKEGQNVTLSCEQNLNHDAMYWYRQDPGQGLRLIYYSQIVNDFQKGDIAEGYSVSREKKESFPLTVTSAQKNPTAFYLCASSIATGTISREQYFGPGTRLTVT.

The V gene is TRBV28, the J gene TRBJ2-1; the match to TRBD1 covers 10 bases. The CDR3 has 14 amino acids. The V gene end was trimmed by 3 bases and the J gene end by 5 bases; junction bases not matched to a gene: 1. In germline, CDR1 is MDHEN, CDR2 SYDVKM. The CDR3 region is CASSFGTGDNEQFF. The CDR3 DNA follows: TGTGCCAGCAGTTTCGGGACAGGGGACAATGAGCAGTTCTTC.

The V and J genes are TRBV21-1 and TRBJ2-7; the listed D gene, TRBD1, was not tested against the DNA. TRBV21-1 constitutes a pseudogene. This CDR3 comprises 20 residues. The CDR3 loop is CASIPLRDRGLSPSSYEQYF. CDR3 bases: TGTGCCAGCATCCCCCTAAGGGACAGGGGGCTGTCACCTAGCTCCTACGAGCAGTACTTC.